This entry is about one T cell receptor beta chain. Its specificity is unknown. The data originate from a study of T cell responses to AZD1222 COVID-19 vaccine. The data were produced by immunoSEQ multiplex PCR, yet TCRdb's version contains in-frame clones alone and is incomplete. The repertoire has over 120,000 clones, 92% of them found once; the top ten carry roughly 3.4%. Regarding the study as a whole: Repertoire sampling was restricted to post-peak T cell response timepoints.

The CDR3 consists of 14 residues. Germline V gene sequence: CDR1 MNHNY, CDR2 SVGAGI (reference sequence). Losses at the gene ends were 5 bases for V and 5 bases for J; bases not matched to a gene: 4. The TCR originated in an adult who received the AZD1222 COVID-19 vaccine. The input for sequencing was peripheral blood, taken 28 days after the second AZD1222 dose. V gene TRBV6-6 combines with J gene TRBJ2-2, with TRBD1 identical over 8 bases. CDR3 DNA sequence: TGTGCCAGCAGTGGCAGGGGGCTTACCGGGGAGCTGTTTTTT. Its protein is CASSGRGLTGELFF.